The rows below give T cell receptor beta chains drawn from one sample of a study of cytomegalovirus exposure and HLA in healthy donors. This table comes from immunoSEQ multiplex PCR, and its TCRdb copy is limited to in-frame clones, with some not included. This sample's table reports about 200,000 clones. The sample comprised PBMCs. The receptor set was obtained from a girl aged 2 to 9 in good health and CMV-seropositive. Both conserved end residues are trimmed from each CDR3.

j_call | v_call | cdr3_aa
TRBJ1-4 | TRBV27 | ASSLSPGGGEKLF
TRBJ1-2 | TRBV27 | ASSLGQGNGYT
TRBJ1-2 | TRBV13 | ASSFPDPRQGNGYT
TRBJ1-3 | TRBV10-1 | ASLTGERSGNTIY
TRBJ2-2 | TRBV6-1 | ASSGTSGGSNTGELF
TRBJ2-1 | TRBV29-1 | SVDWGRIYSYNEQF
TRBJ1-1 | TRBV5-1 | ASSLAGQGIGPNTEAF
TRBJ2-7 | TRBV28 | ASSDPLGGPSSYEQY
TRBJ2-1 | TRBV5-1 | ASSPARTSGGNEQF
TRBJ2-7 | TRBV27 | ASSLTFPGLAPYEQY
TRBJ2-1 | TRBV27 | ASNSGRDRYNEQF
TRBJ2-7 | TRBV6-1 | ASSLAEQYEQY
TRBJ1-1 | TRBV6-1 | ASSDPSTLRGDTEAF
TRBJ2-1 | TRBV4-1 | ASSQERDPTGYNEQF
TRBJ1-2 | TRBV6-1 | ASSKDRYGYT
TRBJ2-7 | TRBV5-4 | ASSRSGGTGLYEQY
TRBJ1-2 | TRBV6-1 | ASGQGYGYT
TRBJ1-3 | TRBV18 | ASSPSQGAGNTIY
TRBJ2-7 | TRBV5-6 | ASSSLRTGGDEQY
TRBJ2-7 | TRBV4-1 | ASSQATGGAENYEQY
TRBJ2-1 | TRBV28 | ATFSVGNSGSFEQF
TRBJ1-1 | TRBV28 | ASTPPGRSGGAF